Listed here is a single T cell receptor (beta chain). Germline V gene lookup returns CDR1 MDHEN and CDR2 SYDVKM. This CDR3 contains 16 residues. J lost 5 bases, V lost 5 bases, and 14 bases had no gene match. Authors' processing steps: Reference gene primer amplification gave estimated nucleated cell counts. TCRdb's table, derived via immunoSEQ multiplex PCR, lists solely in-frame clones and lacks some. V, J and clone size are taken as reported in that table, and D and trimming were inferred from the DNA itself. Among some 300,000 clones listed, about 90% were seen once. The sample comes from a study of blood T cell repertoires in COVID-19. Recruits, aged about 18 to 100 years, lived in 20 to 30 US areas.

This sequence originates from a woman aged 50 to 60 who had been exposed to COVID-19. The sequenced sample consisted of PBMCs or T cells enriched from blood (not recorded which). This chain joins TRBV28 and TRBJ1-1, with 7 bases identical to TRBD1. The CDR3: CASSPRQLTGWTEAFF. Here the CDR3 DNA reads TGTGCCAGCAGTCCCCGACAGTTGACAGGGTGGACTGAAGCTTTCTTT.